These 13 T cell receptor beta chains came from one sample sequenced in a study of blood T cell repertoires in COVID-19. Measured with immunoSEQ multiplex PCR; TCRdb has only the in-frame clones, and not every one. The sample contains roughly 160,000 clones, roughly four fifths of which appear only once. Material for sequencing was peripheral blood. Receptors were obtained from a woman of 80 years or more with acute or convalescent COVID-19.

This chain links TRBV5-1 with TRBJ2-1; tentatively, D is TRBD1 (6 bases). With 1 base removed from V and 2 bases from J, the gap between germline ends came to 13 bases. From germline, CDR1 is SGHRS and CDR2 YFSETQ. CDR3 size: 16 residues. The CDR3 DNA is TGCGCCAGCAGCTTGCGAGAGGGGGTTGCCTACAATGAGCAGTTCTTC. As protein: CASSLREGVAYNEQFF.

The CDR3 sequence: CASTDQETQYF. Here the CDR3 DNA reads TGTGCCAGCACGGACCAAGAGACCCAGTACTTC. The chain joins TRBV19 to TRBJ2-5, with D uncertain. Germline assignment: CDR1 LNHDA and CDR2 SQIVND (reference sequence). The CDR3 runs to 11 residues. The V end lost 9 bases, the J end lost 0 bases, and 5 bases lay between the germline ends.

The rearrangement joins TRBV6-1 to TRBJ2-7; 8 bases match TRBD2. Trimming at V came to 3 bases and at J to 8 bases, leaving 18 bases not matched to a gene. CDR1 and CDR2 (germline): MNHNS, SASEGT. The CDR3 contains 17 residues. DNA for the CDR3: TGTGCCAGCAGTGAGTACGGGGGGGGCAGTATCGGCTTGAAGCAGTACTTC. Amino acids: CASSEYGGGSIGLKQYF.

This chain links TRBV10-3 with TRBJ1-2, with D hard to call. Germline V gene sequence: CDR1 ENHRY, CDR2 SYGVKD. The CDR3 covers 13 residues. Trimming removed 10 bases from V and 1 base from J, with 13 bases in between. CDR3 region: CARRRPGNYGYTF. The CDR3 region has the DNA TGTGCCAGGCGGAGGCCGGGTAACTATGGCTACACCTTC.

This chain links TRBV9 with TRBJ2-1, with 9 bases fitting TRBD2. Germline CDR1 and CDR2: SGDLS and YYNGEE. The CDR3 has 15 residues. The V segment lost 7 bases and the J segment 4 bases; nucleotides outside the gene matches: 9. CDR3 coding DNA: TGTGCCAGCCCCTCCGGGACTAGCAGTTACAATGAGCAGTTCTTC. This encodes CASPSGTSSYNEQFF. Full variable domain (rest looked up from reference TRBV9 and TRBJ2-1): DSGVTQTPKHLITATGQRVTLRCSPRSGDLSVYWYQQSLDQGLQFLIQYYNGEERAKGNILERFSAQQFPDLHSELNLSSLELGDSALYFCASPSGTSSYNEQFFGPGTRLTVL.

As regards this clone: Other DNA sequences in the sample encode the same CDR3. The chain combines TRBV9 with TRBJ2-1; possible D gene TRBD2, 5 bases. Germline values: CDR1 SGDLS, CDR2 YYNGEE. Trimming pared 0 bases from V and 0 bases from J, leaving 13 bases between. This CDR3 is built from 17 residues. CDR3 residues: CASSVESGSSSYNEQFF. As DNA, the CDR3 is TGTGCCAGCAGCGTAGAGAGCGGTTCAAGCTCCTACAATGAGCAGTTCTTC. The whole variable domain, filled in from reference TRBV9 and TRBJ2-1, reads DSGVTQTPKHLITATGQRVTLRCSPRSGDLSVYWYQQSLDQGLQFLIQYYNGEERAKGNILERFSAQQFPDLHSELNLSSLELGDSALYFCASSVESGSSSYNEQFFGPGTRLTVL.

This sequence joins TRBV7-9 and TRBJ1-3; D not certain. V lost 3 bases, J lost 1 base, and 10 bases lay in between. CDR3 size: 15 residues. The germline V gene encodes CDR1 SEHNR and CDR2 FQNEAQ (reference sequence). In DNA, the CDR3 is TGTGCCAGCAGCTTGGACGGAGGTTCTGGAAACACCATATATTTT. Translated: CASSLDGGSGNTIYF.

The rearrangement uses TRBV11-2 and TRBJ1-2; D might be TRBD1 (5 bases). CDR3 length: 14 amino acids. The V gene lost 6 bases and the J gene lost 5 bases, with 16 bases spanning the gap. CDR1 and CDR2 (germline): SGHAT, FQNNGV. The DNA for the CDR3 is TGTGCCAGCAGATACAATTGGGGGGATTATGGCTACACCTTC. Translated, it gives CASRYNWGDYGYTF. Full variable domain (outside the CDR3, taken from reference TRBV11-2 and TRBJ1-2): EAGVAQSPRYKIIEKRQSVAFWCNPISGHATLYWYQQILGQGPKLLIQFQNNGVVDDSQLPKDRFSAERLKGVDSTLKIQPAKLEDSAVYLCASRYNWGDYGYTFGSGTRLTVV.

This clone was picked up one time. The V call is TRBV6-2 or TRBV6-3, the J call TRBJ2-1, with TRBD2 identical over 9 bases. The CDR3 extends over 15 amino acids. V shed 5 bases and J 4 bases; nucleotides not matched to a gene: 6. Germline CDR1 MNHEY, CDR2 SVGEGT. The CDR3 bases are TGTGCCAGCAGTCCGCCTAGCGGGGTTTACAATGAGCAGTTCTTC. Encoded protein: CASSPPSGVYNEQFF.

This clone was recorded a few times. The rearrangement joins TRBV9 to TRBJ2-6, with a possible D match to TRBD2 (5 bases). The CDR3 sequence is 15 residues long. Per the germline V gene, CDR1 is SGDLS and CDR2 is YYNGEE. The V and J ends lost 7 bases and 0 bases respectively, with 11 bases between them. This CDR3 reads CASGKTSSGANVLTF. CDR3 sequence (DNA): TGTGCCAGCGGGAAAACTAGCTCTGGGGCCAACGTCCTGACTTTC. Full variable domain (outside the CDR3, taken from reference TRBV9 and TRBJ2-6): DSGVTQTPKHLITATGQRVTLRCSPRSGDLSVYWYQQSLDQGLQFLIQYYNGEERAKGNILERFSAQQFPDLHSELNLSSLELGDSALYFCASGKTSSGANVLTFGAGSRLTVL.

In this sample, this clone turned up once. DNA for the CDR3: TGTGCCAGCAGCCAAGATTTCAACAGGGGGGCCGGAGAGACCCAGTACTTC. Its protein is CASSQDFNRGAGETQYF. This chain connects TRBV14 to TRBJ2-5; 8 positions agree with TRBD1. The trim removed 0 bases at V and 4 bases at J, leaving 10 bases unmatched. This CDR3 region has 17 residues. The germline CDR1 and CDR2 sequences are SGHDN and FVKESK.

This clone was found a few times. This sequence joins TRBV6-1 and TRBJ2-4, with D hard to call. This CDR3 comprises 15 residues. Germline CDR1 and CDR2: MNHNS and SASEGT. V dropped 2 bases and J dropped 0 bases, with 8 bases sitting between them. The CDR3 here is CASSELTEAKNIQYF. The CDR3 DNA follows: TGTGCCAGCAGTGAACTCACAGAAGCCAAAAACATTCAGTACTTC.

The chain is built from TRBV3-1 (or the pseudogene TRBV3-2) and TRBJ2-2; D not certain. Germline CDR1 is LGHDT and CDR2 is YNNKEL (reference sequence). V lost 3 bases to trimming and J lost 0 bases, with 8 bases between them. The length of the CDR3 is 15 residues. CDR3 residues: CASSHVTPNTGELFF. The CDR3 nucleotides read TGTGCCAGCAGCCATGTGACACCGAACACCGGGGAGCTGTTTTTT.